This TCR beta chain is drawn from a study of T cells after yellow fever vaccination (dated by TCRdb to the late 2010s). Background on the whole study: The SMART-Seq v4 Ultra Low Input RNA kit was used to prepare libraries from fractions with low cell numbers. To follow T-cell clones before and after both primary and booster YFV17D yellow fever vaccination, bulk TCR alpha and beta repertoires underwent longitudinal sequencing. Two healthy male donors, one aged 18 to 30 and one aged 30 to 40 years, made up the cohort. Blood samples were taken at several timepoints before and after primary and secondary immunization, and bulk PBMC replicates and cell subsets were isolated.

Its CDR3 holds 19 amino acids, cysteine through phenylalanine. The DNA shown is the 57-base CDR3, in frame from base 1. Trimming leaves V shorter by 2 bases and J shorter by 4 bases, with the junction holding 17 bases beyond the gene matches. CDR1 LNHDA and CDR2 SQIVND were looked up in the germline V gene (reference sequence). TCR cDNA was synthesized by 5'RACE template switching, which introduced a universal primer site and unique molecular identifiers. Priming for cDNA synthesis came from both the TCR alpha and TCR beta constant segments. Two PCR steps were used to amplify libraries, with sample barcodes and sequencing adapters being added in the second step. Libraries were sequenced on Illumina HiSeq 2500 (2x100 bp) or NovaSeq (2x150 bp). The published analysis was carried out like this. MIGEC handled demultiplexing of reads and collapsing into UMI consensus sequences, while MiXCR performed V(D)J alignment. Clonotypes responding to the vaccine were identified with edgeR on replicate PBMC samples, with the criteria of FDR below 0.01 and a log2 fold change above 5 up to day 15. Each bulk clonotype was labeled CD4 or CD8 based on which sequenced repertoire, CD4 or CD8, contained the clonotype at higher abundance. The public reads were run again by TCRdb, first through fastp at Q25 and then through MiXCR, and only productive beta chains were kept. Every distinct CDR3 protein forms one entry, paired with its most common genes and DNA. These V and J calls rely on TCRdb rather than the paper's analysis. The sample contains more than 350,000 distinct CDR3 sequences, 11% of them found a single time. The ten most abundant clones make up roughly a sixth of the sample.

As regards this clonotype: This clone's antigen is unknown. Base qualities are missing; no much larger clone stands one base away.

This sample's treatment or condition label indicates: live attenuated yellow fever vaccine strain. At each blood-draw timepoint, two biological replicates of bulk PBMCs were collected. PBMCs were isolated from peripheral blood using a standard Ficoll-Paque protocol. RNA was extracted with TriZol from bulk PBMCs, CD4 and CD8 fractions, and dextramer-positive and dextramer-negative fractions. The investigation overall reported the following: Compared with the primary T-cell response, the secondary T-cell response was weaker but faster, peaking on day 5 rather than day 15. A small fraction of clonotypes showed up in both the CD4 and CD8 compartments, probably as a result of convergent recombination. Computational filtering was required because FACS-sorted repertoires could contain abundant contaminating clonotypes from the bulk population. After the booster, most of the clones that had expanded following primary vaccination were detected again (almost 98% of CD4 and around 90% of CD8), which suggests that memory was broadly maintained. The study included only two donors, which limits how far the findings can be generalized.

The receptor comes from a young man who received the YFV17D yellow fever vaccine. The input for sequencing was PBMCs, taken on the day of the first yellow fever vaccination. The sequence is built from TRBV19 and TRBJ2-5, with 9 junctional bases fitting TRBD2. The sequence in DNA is TGTGCCAGTAGTATACCCCTGGAGCGGGGGGAACCACCGAGAGAGACCCAGTACTTC. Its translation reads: CASSIPLERGEPPRETQYF.